The T cell receptor beta chain described here comes from a study of T cell clonotyping in hematopoietic cell transplantation. General study points: Broader posttransplant TCR repertoire diversity was predicted by graft donor and pretransplant recipient Inverse Simpson Index values. Recipient TCR diversity dropped after transplant; expanded clonotypes rose from day 30 to 180. Cells were unsorted, so CD4 and CD8 contributions were not separated.

The CDR3 is made up of 14 amino acids. V lost 4 bases, J lost 2 bases, and 11 bases lay in between. Germline CDR1 reads SGHDT; CDR2 reads YYEEEE. Data came from immunoSEQ multiplex PCR; TCRdb stores just in-frame clones and leaves some out. Counted here are about 11,000 clones, just over 45% occurring once; the ten biggest clones make up roughly 8.5%. Blood collection times were about day -28 and days 30, 100, 180 posttransplant. The table lists this clone with a few counts. Its antigen remains unidentified. The receptor comes from a male patient aged 50 to 59 who had an allogeneic stem cell transplant from an unrelated donor, so the T cells may come from the graft donor. Some clones in this sample may be carry-over from other donors' samples. The sequences come from PBMCs, collected 30 days after allogeneic stem cell transplant. This rearrangement joins TRBV5-6 to TRBJ2-3; D might be TRBD1 (5 bases). CDR3 bases: TGTGCCAGCAGCCCCTTCAGGGACACAGATACGCAGTATTTT. Amino acids: CASSPFRDTDTQYF.